The T cell receptor beta chain under discussion was sequenced for a study of blood T cell repertoires in COVID-19. Study-level information: The United States, Italy and Spain supplied acute and convalescent COVID-19 samples.

The Seattle site enrolled patients during active infection and followed them longitudinally. The germline V gene has CDR1 SGDLS and CDR2 YYNGEE. V was trimmed by 0 bases and J by 8 bases, leaving 14 bases between them. The CDR3 covers 14 residues. Repertoires were generated with immunoSEQ multiplex PCR, while TCRdb's copy carries only in-frame clones and drops some. The sample lists around 63,000 clones; around 77% were seen once. The V call is TRBV9, the J call TRBJ1-1; maybe TRBD1 (6 bases). This sequence originates from a woman aged 70-85 years with COVID-19, enrolled during active disease. The sequencing input was peripheral blood. The CDR3 DNA sequence: TGTGCCAGCAGCGTAGCCCTCTGGGGGACAGAAGCTTTCTTT. Residues: CASSVALWGTEAFF.